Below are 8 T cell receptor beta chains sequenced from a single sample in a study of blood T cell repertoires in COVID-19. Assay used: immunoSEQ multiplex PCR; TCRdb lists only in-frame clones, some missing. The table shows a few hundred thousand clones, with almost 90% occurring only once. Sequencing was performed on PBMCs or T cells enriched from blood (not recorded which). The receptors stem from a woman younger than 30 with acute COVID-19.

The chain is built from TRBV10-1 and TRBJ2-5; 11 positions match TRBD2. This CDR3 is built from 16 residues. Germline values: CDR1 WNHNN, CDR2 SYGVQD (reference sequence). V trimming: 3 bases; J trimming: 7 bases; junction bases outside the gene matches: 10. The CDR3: CASSEGTSGRGRTQYF. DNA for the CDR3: TGCGCCAGCAGTGAAGGAACTAGCGGGAGAGGACGGACCCAGTACTTC.

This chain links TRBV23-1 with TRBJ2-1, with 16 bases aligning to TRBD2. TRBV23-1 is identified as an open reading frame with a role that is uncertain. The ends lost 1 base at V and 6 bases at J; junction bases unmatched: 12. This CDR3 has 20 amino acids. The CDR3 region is CASSQFPGTSGRAWGNEQFF. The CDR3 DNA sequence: TGCGCCAGCAGTCAATTCCCCGGGACTAGCGGGAGGGCCTGGGGCAATGAGCAGTTCTTC.

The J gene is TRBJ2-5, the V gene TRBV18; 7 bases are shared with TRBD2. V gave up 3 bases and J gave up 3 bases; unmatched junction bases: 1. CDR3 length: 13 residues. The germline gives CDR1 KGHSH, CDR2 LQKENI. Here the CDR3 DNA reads TGTGCCAGCTCACCGCTAGCGGAAGAGACCCAGTACTTC. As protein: CASSPLAEETQYF. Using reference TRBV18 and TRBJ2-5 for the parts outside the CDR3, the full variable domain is NAGVMQNPRHLVRRRGQEARLRCSPMKGHSHVYWYRQLPEEGLKFMVYLQKENIIDESGMPKERFSAEFPKEGPSILRIQQVVRGDSAAYFCASSPLAEETQYFGPGTRLLVL.

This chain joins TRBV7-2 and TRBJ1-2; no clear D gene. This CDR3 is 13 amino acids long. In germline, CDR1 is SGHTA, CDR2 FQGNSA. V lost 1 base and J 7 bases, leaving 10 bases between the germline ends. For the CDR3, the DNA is TGTGCCAGCAGCTTAGAGGCCCGGGGTGGCTACACCTTC. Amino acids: CASSLEARGGYTF. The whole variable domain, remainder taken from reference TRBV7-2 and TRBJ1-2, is GAGVSQSPSNKVTEKGKDVELRCDPISGHTALYWYRQSLGQGLEFLIYFQGNSAPDKSGLPSDRFSAERTGGSVSTLTIQRTQQEDSAVYLCASSLEARGGYTFGSGTRLTVV.

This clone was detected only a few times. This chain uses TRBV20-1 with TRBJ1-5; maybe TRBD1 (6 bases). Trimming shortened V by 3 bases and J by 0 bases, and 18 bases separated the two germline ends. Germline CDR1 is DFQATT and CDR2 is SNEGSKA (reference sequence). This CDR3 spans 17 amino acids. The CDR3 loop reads CSASGAFEGHSNQPQHF. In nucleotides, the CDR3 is TGCAGTGCTAGTGGAGCCTTCGAGGGACATAGCAATCAGCCCCAGCATTTT.

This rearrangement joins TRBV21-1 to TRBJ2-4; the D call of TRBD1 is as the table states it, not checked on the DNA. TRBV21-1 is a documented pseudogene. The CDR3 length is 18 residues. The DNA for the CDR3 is TGTGCCAGCAGCAATCAATGGGTGGACAGGGGAAGGGGAAACATTCAGTACTTC. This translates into CASSNQWVDRGRGNIQYF.

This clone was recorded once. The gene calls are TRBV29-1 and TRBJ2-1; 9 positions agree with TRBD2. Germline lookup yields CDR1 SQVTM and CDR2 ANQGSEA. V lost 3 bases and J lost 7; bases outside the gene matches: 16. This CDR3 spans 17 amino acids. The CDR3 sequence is CSVDVIAGAGHGNEQFF. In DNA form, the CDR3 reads TGCAGCGTTGACGTTATAGCGGGAGCAGGGCACGGGAATGAGCAGTTCTTC.

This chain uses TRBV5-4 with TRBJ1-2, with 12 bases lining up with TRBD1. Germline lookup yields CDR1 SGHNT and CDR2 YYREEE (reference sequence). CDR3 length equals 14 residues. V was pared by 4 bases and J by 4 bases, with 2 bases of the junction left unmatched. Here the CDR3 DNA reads TGTGCCAGCAGCCGGGGACAGGGGGCCTATGGCTACACCTTC. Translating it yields CASSRGQGAYGYTF. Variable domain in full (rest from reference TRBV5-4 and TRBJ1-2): ETGVTQSPTHLIKTRGQQVTLRCSSQSGHNTVSWYQQALGQGPQFIFQYYREEENGRGNFPPRFSGLQFPNYSSELNVNALELDDSALYLCASSRGQGAYGYTFGSGTRLTVV.